This T cell receptor beta chain was sequenced for a study of T cell responses to AZD1222 COVID-19 vaccine. Clones were sequenced by immunoSEQ multiplex PCR, and TCRdb holds only the in-frame ones, with some missing. The top ten hold roughly 3.6% of the sample, which has under 150,000 clones, over 90% seen once. Looked up from germline, CDR1 is SGHRS and CDR2 is YFSETQ. This CDR3 region has 16 residues. J was trimmed by 3 bases and V by 1 base; bases with no gene match: 4. This TCR was sampled from an adult who received the AZD1222 COVID-19 vaccine. The rearrangement joins TRBV5-1 to TRBJ2-5, with 12 bases matching TRBD2. Sequenced material: peripheral blood, taken 28 days after the second AZD1222 dose. The CDR3 region is CASSLSPSGGEETQYF. The CDR3 DNA follows: TGCGCCAGCAGCTTGTCGCCTAGCGGGGGGGAAGAGACCCAGTACTTC. Looking up the rest from reference TRBV5-1 and TRBJ2-5 gives the full variable domain: KAGVTQTPRYLIKTRGQQVTLSCSPISGHRSVSWYQQTPGQGLQFLFEYFSETQRNKGNFPGRFSGRQFSNSRSEMNVSTLELGDSALYLCASSLSPSGGEETQYFGPGTRLLVL.